This T cell receptor beta chain was retrieved from a study of blood T cell repertoires in COVID-19. At the level of the study: The study drew acute and convalescent COVID-19 samples from the United States, Italy and Spain. T cells, B-cell-depleted T cells, or PBMCs supplied cDNA or gDNA.

In the original processing: Amplified reference gene primers provided the basis for estimating nucleated cell counts. Clones were read by immunoSEQ multiplex PCR, and TCRdb kept only the in-frame ones, dropping some. V and J calls and clone size come straight from that table; D and trimming were deduced from the DNA. The data hold about 130,000 clones, with approximately 90% observed a single time. The CDR3 is 18 residues long. Germline lookup yields CDR1 LNHDA and CDR2 SQIVND (reference sequence). V gave up 3 bases and J gave up 3 bases; unmatched junction bases: 16. The receptor comes from a man aged 50-59 years with acute or convalescent COVID-19. The specimen sequenced was peripheral blood. The chain links TRBV19 to TRBJ1-2; 7 bases are shared with TRBD1. The CDR3: CASSIPSGRGQTHYGYTF. The CDR3 DNA is TGTGCCAGTAGTATCCCCAGTGGACGGGGACAGACCCACTATGGCTACACCTTC.